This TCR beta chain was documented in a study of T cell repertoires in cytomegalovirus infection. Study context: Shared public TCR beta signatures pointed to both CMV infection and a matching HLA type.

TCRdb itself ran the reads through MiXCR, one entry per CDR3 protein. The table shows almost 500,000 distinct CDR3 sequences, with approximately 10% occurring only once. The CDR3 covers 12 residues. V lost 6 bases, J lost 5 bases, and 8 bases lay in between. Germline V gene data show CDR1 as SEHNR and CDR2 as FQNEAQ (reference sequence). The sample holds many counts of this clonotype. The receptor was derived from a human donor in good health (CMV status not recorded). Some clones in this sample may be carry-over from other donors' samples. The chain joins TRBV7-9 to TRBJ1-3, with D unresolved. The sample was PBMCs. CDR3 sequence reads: CASSDSRNTIYF. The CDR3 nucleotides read TGTGCCAGCAGTGATTCGAGAAACACCATATATTTT.